The source of this TCR beta chain is a study of T cell changes during pregnancy in multiple sclerosis. The method was immunoSEQ multiplex PCR; TCRdb's version includes in-frame clones alone and lacks a portion of them. The table lists tens of thousands of clones, 91% of them singletons. This CDR3 contains 15 residues. In germline, CDR1 is KGHSH, CDR2 LQKENI. The V gene end was trimmed by 3 bases and the J gene end by 5 bases; junction bases not matched to a gene: 8. This TCR was recovered from a female donor with multiple sclerosis, enrolled in a pregnancy study. Source: peripheral blood, taken before pregnancy. The gene calls are TRBV18 and TRBJ2-5; 8 positions match TRBD1. The CDR3 reads CASSPVSRGRETQYF. CDR3 nucleotide sequence: TGTGCCAGCTCACCGGTCTCCAGGGGGCGGGAGACCCAGTACTTC.